This is a list of T cell receptor beta chains from one sample in a study of shared clonotypes between healthy human individuals. TCRdb's table, derived via immunoSEQ multiplex PCR, lists solely in-frame clones and lacks some. The sample has some 470,000 clones, 76% seen once. What was sequenced was PBMCs. The receptors originated from a middle-aged woman in good health. Some clones in this sample may be carry-over from other donors' samples. Each CDR3 is given with its conserved first and last residue. D genes are given only for firm matches. Only part of the rows carry a size: once, few, many, or a class if the clone is expanded.

. TRBJ1-1 TRBV7-6 . CASSAQGSTEAFF TGTGCCAGCAGCGCTCAGGGGTCCACTGAAGCTTTCTTT
. TRBJ2-5 TRBV7-2 . CASSPTRDQETQYF TGTGCCAGCAGCCCAACTAGAGACCAAGAGACCCAGTACTTC
TRBD1 TRBJ1-6 TRBV11-2 few CASSWAGGQGNSPLHF TGTGCCAGCAGCTGGGCGGGGGGACAGGGGAACTCACCCCTCCACTTT
. TRBJ2-5 TRBV11-2 . CASSADQETQYF TGTGCCAGCAGCGCGGACCAAGAGACCCAGTACTTC
TRBD1 TRBJ1-3 TRBV5-4 . CASSHDRAYSGNTIYF TGTGCCAGCAGCCACGACAGGGCCTACTCTGGAAACACCATATATTTT
. TRBJ1-1 TRBV6-6 . CASSISPRGLNTEAFF TGTGCCAGCAGTATATCCCCGAGGGGCTTGAACACTGAAGCTTTCTTT
. TRBJ2-3 TRBV9 . CAIPRETTDTQYF TGTGCCATCCCGAGGGAGACCACAGATACGCAGTATTTT
. TRBJ2-1 TRBV7-9 . CASSLPRDWSSYNEQFF TGTGCCAGCAGCTTACCCCGGGACTGGAGCTCCTACAATGAGCAGTTCTTC
. TRBJ1-1 TRBV20-1 . CSAQGITEAFF TGCAGTGCGCAGGGAATCACTGAAGCTTTCTTT
TRBD2 TRBJ2-1 TRBV7-7 few CASSLGLANEQFF TGTGCCAGCAGCTTGGGACTAGCGAATGAGCAGTTCTTC
. TRBJ2-5 TRBV6-1 . CASSESGTETQYF TGTGCCAGCAGTGAAAGTGGGACGGAGACCCAGTACTTC
. TRBJ2-7 TRBV9 . CASSVTSGYEQYF TGTGCCAGCAGCGTAACCTCGGGCTACGAGCAGTACTTC
TRBD1 TRBJ1-2 TRBV25-1 . CASRTGTVGEMGGYTF TGTGCCAGCAGGACCGGGACAGTCGGCGAGATGGGGGGCTACACCTTC
TRBD1 TRBJ2-7 TRBV6-6 few CASSYPTGTGVYEQYF TGTGCCAGCAGTTATCCGACCGGGACAGGGGTCTACGAGCAGTACTTC
TRBD1 TRBJ1-2 TRBV28 once CASSSRPLRTGDGYTF TGTGCCAGCAGTTCACGCCCCCTGAGGACAGGGGATGGCTACACCTTC
. TRBJ1-4 TRBV6-4 . CASSDAQTEKKLFF TGTGCCAGCAGTGACGCGCAGACCGAAAAAAAACTGTTTTTT
. TRBJ1-1 TRBV19 . CASSIGSSRTEAFF TGTGCCAGTAGTATTGGTTCCAGCCGTACTGAAGCTTTCTTT
. TRBJ2-4 TRBV6-1 once CASSEARIAKNIQYF TGTGCCAGCAGTGAAGCAAGGATAGCCAAAAACATTCAGTACTTC
TRBD1 TRBJ2-5 TRBV5-6 . CASSPGGSFLETQYF TGTGCCAGCAGCCCAGGGGGCTCCTTCCTGGAGACCCAGTACTTC
. TRBJ1-1 TRBV18 . CASSPPGQGGSGAFF TGTGCCAGCTCACCACCGGGACAAGGGGGGAGCGGAGCTTTCTTT
TRBD1 TRBJ1-2 TRBV7-4 . CASNRQGEGGYTF TGTGCCAGCAACCGACAGGGAGAGGGTGGCTACACCTTC
. TRBJ1-2 TRBV4-1 . CASSQDGGQGRGYTF TGCGCCAGCAGCCAAGATGGCGGGCAGGGGCGCGGCTACACCTTC
. TRBJ2-1 TRBV2 once CASSEYFSGPHNEQFF TGTGCCAGCAGTGAATATTTTAGCGGTCCCCACAATGAGCAGTTCTTC
. TRBJ1-3 TRBV7-9 . CASSLRVSGVSGNTIYF TGTGCCAGCAGCTTAAGGGTTTCGGGGGTTTCTGGAAACACCATATATTTT
. TRBJ1-1 TRBV14 . CASSHQPSNTEAFF TGTGCCAGCAGCCATCAGCCCTCGAACACTGAAGCTTTCTTT
. TRBJ2-7 TRBV30 . CAQRVAYEQYF TGTGCCCAACGGGTGGCTTACGAGCAGTACTTC
TRBD2 TRBJ2-7 TRBV14 . CASSPSAGPREQYF TGTGCCAGCAGCCCGTCAGCGGGACCCCGGGAGCAGTACTTC
. TRBJ2-1 TRBV5-1 . CASSFDSYNEQFF TGCGCCAGCAGCTTCGACTCTTACAATGAGCAGTTCTTC
. TRBJ2-5 TRBV11-2 . CASSSNAIGGETQYF TGTGCCAGCAGCTCTAACGCCATCGGGGGAGAGACCCAGTACTTC
. TRBJ2-5 TRBV5-1 . CASSRRDQSQETQYF TGCGCCAGCAGCAGACGGGACCAATCTCAAGAGACCCAGTACTTC
. TRBJ2-2 TRBV9 . CASSVASNTGELFF TGTGCCAGCAGCGTAGCCTCGAACACCGGGGAGCTGTTTTTT
TRBD2 TRBJ2-1 TRBV27 . CASSVFHVGTSGRAVSYNEQFF TGTGCCAGCAGCGTTTTTCACGTCGGGACTAGCGGGAGGGCCGTGTCCTACAATGAGCAGTTCTTC
TRBD1 TRBJ1-5 TRBV10-3 . CAISQDRVGQPQHF TGTGCCATCAGTCAGGACAGGGTGGGTCAGCCCCAGCATTTT
. TRBJ1-1 TRBV20-1 . CSARMNTEAFF TGCAGTGCCAGAATGAACACTGAAGCTTTCTTT
. TRBJ2-2 TRBV15 many CATSRDRGSGELFF TGTGCCACCAGCAGGGACCGGGGCTCCGGGGAGCTGTTTTTT
. TRBJ1-1 TRBV28 . CASGLTSTEAFF TGTGCCAGCGGACTCACTAGCACTGAAGCTTTCTTT
. TRBJ2-7 TRBV4-3 few CASSRGGQASNEQYF TGCGCCAGCAGCCGAGGAGGTCAGGCTAGTAACGAGCAGTACTTC
TRBD2 TRBJ2-1 TRBV4-1 once CASSQSGLAVNEQFF TGCGCCAGCAGCCAAAGTGGGCTAGCGGTCAATGAGCAGTTCTTC
. TRBJ2-7 TRBV28 few CASSSPLEQYF TGTGCCAGCAGTTCCCCCCTCGAGCAGTACTTC
TRBD1 TRBJ1-2 TRBV11-2 once CASSQAGGYGYTF TGTGCCAGCTCTCAAGCAGGGGGTTATGGCTACACCTTC
. TRBJ1-2 TRBV30 . CAWSVLPSYGYTF TGTGCCTGGAGTGTACTCCCCTCCTATGGCTACACCTTC
TRBD1 TRBJ1-1 TRBV6-5 . CASSYGTGEAEAFF TGTGCCAGCAGTTACGGAACAGGGGAGGCTGAAGCTTTCTTT
. TRBJ1-2 TRBV19 many CASSGFAGTGGGYGYTF TGTGCCAGTAGTGGATTTGCAGGGACCGGGGGTGGCTATGGCTACACCTTC
TRBD1 TRBJ1-3 TRBV7-6 once CASSTGTGTSGNTIYF TGTGCCAGCAGTACCGGGACAGGGACGTCTGGAAACACCATATATTTT
. TRBJ2-1 TRBV11-2 . CASSFPGEQFF TGTGCCAGCAGCTTCCCGGGGGAGCAGTTCTTC
. TRBJ1-2 TRBV7-2 . CASSLAATSYGYTF TGTGCCAGCAGCTTAGCCGCCACTTCGTATGGCTACACCTTC
. TRBJ2-3 TRBV7-9 . CASSLDGSTDTQYF TGTGCCAGCAGCTTAGACGGTTCGACAGATACGCAGTATTTT
TRBD1 TRBJ2-2 TRBV5-1 . CASSLYQGASGELFF TGCGCCAGCAGCTTGTATCAGGGGGCATCCGGGGAGCTGTTTTTT
. TRBJ2-5 TRBV2 . CASSTGTYSGETQYF TGTGCCAGCAGCACCGGGACTTACTCCGGGGAGACCCAGTACTTC
TRBD2 TRBJ2-7 TRBV2 . CASSDEREREQYF TGTGCCAGCAGTGACGAGCGGGAGAGGGAGCAGTACTTC
. TRBJ2-7 TRBV7-2 . CASSLRFEGSSDEQYF TGTGCCAGCAGCTTAAGGTTCGAGGGAAGTAGCGACGAGCAGTACTTC
. TRBJ2-2 TRBV30 . CAWSELGTGELFF TGTGCCTGGAGTGAGTTGGGTACCGGGGAGCTGTTTTTT
. TRBJ2-2 TRBV6-5 once CASSLATGELFF TGTGCCAGCAGTTTAGCCACCGGGGAGCTGTTTTTT
. TRBJ2-1 TRBV5-1 . CASSLADSPEQFF TGCGCCAGCAGCTTGGCCGACTCCCCTGAGCAGTTCTTC
. TRBJ2-1 TRBV5-6 . CASSFGTGGIYNEQFF TGTGCCAGCAGCTTCGGGACGGGCGGAATATACAATGAGCAGTTCTTC
. TRBJ1-2 TRBV29-1 . CSVVEAGQAGYTF TGCAGCGTTGTAGAGGCAGGCCAGGCTGGCTACACCTTC
TRBD1 TRBJ2-5 TRBV27 . CASSLSPTFRGRREWQETQYF TGTGCCAGCAGTTTATCCCCAACCTTCAGGGGGCGCAGGGAGTGGCAAGAGACCCAGTACTTC
TRBD1 TRBJ2-2 TRBV4-2 . CASSLDRGRTGELFF TGTGCCAGCAGCCTAGACAGGGGGCGTACCGGGGAGCTGTTTTTT
. TRBJ2-7 TRBV29-1 . CSVQISAIYEQYF TGCAGCGTTCAGATTAGCGCGATCTACGAGCAGTACTTC
TRBD1 TRBJ2-6 TRBV7-6 . CASSLGPGGAGANVLTF TGTGCCAGCAGCTTAGGACCAGGGGGAGCTGGGGCCAACGTCCTGACTTTC